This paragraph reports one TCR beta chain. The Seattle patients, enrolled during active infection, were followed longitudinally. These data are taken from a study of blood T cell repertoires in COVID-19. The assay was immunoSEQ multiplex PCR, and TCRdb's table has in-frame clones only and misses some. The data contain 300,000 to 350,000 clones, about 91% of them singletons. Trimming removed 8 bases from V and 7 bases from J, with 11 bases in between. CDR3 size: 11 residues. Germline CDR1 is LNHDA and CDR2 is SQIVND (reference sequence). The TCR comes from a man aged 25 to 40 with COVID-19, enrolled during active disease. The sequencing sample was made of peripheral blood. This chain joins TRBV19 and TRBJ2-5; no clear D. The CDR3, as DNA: TGTGCCAGTTCCAACGGGTGGACCCAGTACTTC. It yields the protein CASSNGWTQYF.